This entry describes one TCR beta chain. The data originate from a study of blood T cell repertoires in COVID-19. Study context: The origin of the acute and convalescent COVID-19 samples was the United States, Italy and Spain. T cells, B-cell-depleted T cells, or PBMCs supplied cDNA or gDNA.

Per the germline V gene, CDR1 is LNHDA and CDR2 is SQIVND (reference sequence). V lost 8 bases and J lost 3; bases outside the gene matches: 12. CDR3 length: 16 amino acids. Source study methods: Amplification of reference gene primers provided the estimated nucleated cell counts. Profiled with immunoSEQ multiplex PCR; TCRdb holds only in-frame clones, not every one. V, J and clone size reflect that table, while D and trimming were determined from the DNA. This table holds some 180,000 clones, 85% to 90% found once. The rearrangement joins TRBV19 to TRBJ1-4, with 7 nucleotides matching TRBD1. The TCR sequence derives from a man in his 70s with active or convalescent COVID-19. Sequencing input: peripheral blood. CDR3 loop: CASRRRQGQSNEKLFF. The CDR3 DNA is TGTGCCAGTCGCCGAAGGCAGGGACAGTCTAATGAAAAACTGTTTTTT. Together with reference TRBV19 and TRBJ1-4, the CDR3 gives the full variable domain: DGGITQSPKYLFRKEGQNVTLSCEQNLNHDAMYWYRQDPGQGLRLIYYSQIVNDFQKGDIAEGYSVSREKKESFPLTVTSAQKNPTAFYLCASRRRQGQSNEKLFFGSGTQLSVL.